Listed below are T cell receptor beta chains from one sample, sequenced in a study of T cell responses to AZD1222 COVID-19 vaccine. Clones were sequenced by immunoSEQ multiplex PCR, and TCRdb holds only the in-frame ones, with some missing. The sample comprises more than 95,000 clones, around 86% of which are singletons, and 3.3% rests with the top ten. The input for sequencing was peripheral blood, taken 28 days after the second dose of the MenACWY control vaccine. The receptor source for this set is an adult who received the MenACWY meningococcal vaccine as a control. Each CDR3 is given with its conserved first and last residue. The order of the fields is clone size, J gene, D gene, CDR3 length, V gene, CDR3 DNA, CDR3 protein. A D gene is named only where the DNA matches it firmly. The listing skips clone size in some rows; elsewhere it reads once, few, many or a size class.

.	TRBJ1-1	.	14	TRBV7-9	TGTGCCAGCAGCCGAGAAATACCTTCCACTGAAGCTTTCTTT	CASSREIPSTEAFF
.	TRBJ2-3	.	13	TRBV4-1	TGCGCCAGCAGTCAAGGGGGAGGAGATACGCAGTATTTT	CASSQGGGDTQYF
.	TRBJ2-5	.	17	TRBV7-3	TGTGCCAGCAGCTTAGGGCAGGGCCGCCAAAACCAAGAGACCCAGTACTTC	CASSLGQGRQNQETQYF
.	TRBJ2-5	TRBD1	16	TRBV11-3	TGTGCCAGCAGCTTAGGGACAGGGAATGGATTAGAGACCCAGTACTTC	CASSLGTGNGLETQYF
.	TRBJ2-2	.	15	TRBV5-8	TGTGCCAGCAGCTTGTGGCAGAGAAACACCGGGGAGCTGTTTTTT	CASSLWQRNTGELFF
.	TRBJ1-3	.	15	TRBV18	TGTGCCAGCTCACAAAGGACGAGCTCTGGAAACACCATATATTTT	CASSQRTSSGNTIYF
.	TRBJ2-3	.	14	TRBV18	TGTGCCAGCTCACCGGTTAAAGCCGGAGATACGCAGTATTTT	CASSPVKAGDTQYF
.	TRBJ1-6	.	12	TRBV6-5	TGTGCCAGCACAAGGGGTAATTCACCCCTCCACTTT	CASTRGNSPLHF
once	TRBJ2-5	TRBD1	14	TRBV9	TGTGCCAGCAGCCTGGGACAGGGCCAAGAGACCCAGTACTTC	CASSLGQGQETQYF
.	TRBJ1-1	TRBD1	14	TRBV18	TGTGCCAGCTCACCAGAGGCAGGGGGTACTGAAGCTTTCTTT	CASSPEAGGTEAFF
.	TRBJ2-7	.	15	TRBV10-3	TGTGCCATCAGTGAAGAGCGGCCAGGAGCCTACGAGCAGTACTTC	CAISEERPGAYEQYF
.	TRBJ1-1	.	13	TRBV6-2/TRBV6-3	TGTGCCAGCAGTTACCTGCTGAACACTGAAGCTTTCTTT	CASSYLLNTEAFF
.	TRBJ2-1	TRBD2	16	TRBV6-4	TGTGCCAGCAGTGACTCCCCGGGACTAGCTGCGAATGAGCAGTTCTTC	CASSDSPGLAANEQFF
.	TRBJ2-1	.	14	TRBV12-5	TGTGCTAGTGGTGGGGAATATGCCTACAATGAGCAGTTCTTC	CASGGEYAYNEQFF
.	TRBJ2-5	.	14	TRBV18	TGTGCCAGCTCACCGGCAGGAACCCAAGAGACCCAGTACTTC	CASSPAGTQETQYF
.	TRBJ1-2	.	15	TRBV7-3	TGTGCCAGCAGCCCAGGTGCGGCCGAGGACTATGGCTACACCTTC	CASSPGAAEDYGYTF
.	TRBJ2-7	.	12	TRBV10-3	TGTGCCATCAGTCAGGGGGGCTACGAGCAGTACTTC	CAISQGGYEQYF
.	TRBJ1-3	.	15	TRBV5-1	TGCGCCAGCAGCTTGAGTCCGGGCACTGGAAACACCATATATTTT	CASSLSPGTGNTIYF
.	TRBJ1-1	TRBD1	15	TRBV2	TGTGCCAGCAGTGAAGCCGCTGGACAGGGCCAGGGAGCTTTCTTT	CASSEAAGQGQGAFF
once	TRBJ1-4	.	16	TRBV19	TGTGCCAGTCGCTCCGGTATGGGGGGGCGGTACGAAAAACTGTTTTTT	CASRSGMGGRYEKLFF
.	TRBJ1-2	TRBD1	14	TRBV25-1	TGTGCCACCCAGCCCTATAAGACAGGGGAAGGCTACACCTTC	CATQPYKTGEGYTF
once	TRBJ2-4	TRBD2	19	TRBV5-4	TGTGCCAGCAGCTTGTTAGCGGGGGGCCGGGGGAGAGCCAAAAACATTCAGTACTTC	CASSLLAGGRGRAKNIQYF
.	TRBJ2-7	.	15	TRBV5-4	TGTGCCAGCAGCTCGGTTTCTCAGGAGCCCTACGAGCAGTACTTC	CASSSVSQEPYEQYF
.	TRBJ2-7	.	14	TRBV7-2	TGTGCCAGCAGCGGCCCTAGGACTTTGTACGAGCAGTACTTC	CASSGPRTLYEQYF
.	TRBJ1-5	.	14	TRBV18	TGTGCCAGCTCACCGGGGTGGGGGAATCAGCCCCAGCATTTT	CASSPGWGNQPQHF
few	TRBJ1-1	.	17	TRBV3-1/TRBV3-2	TGTGCCAGCAGCCAAGATTTAGGAGGCGGCGGAAACACTGAAGCTTTCTTT	CASSQDLGGGGNTEAFF
.	TRBJ1-1	.	16	TRBV27	TGTGCCAGCAGTTTTAGGGGGGGGGCGGTGAACACTGAAGCTTTCTTT	CASSFRGGAVNTEAFF
.	TRBJ1-3	.	15	TRBV3-1/TRBV3-2	TGTGCCAGCAGGATTCGGGACCCCCCTTTTAACACCATATATTTT	CASRIRDPPFNTIYF
.	TRBJ2-3	TRBD2	15	TRBV29-1	TGCAGCGTTGCACCTAGCGGAAATCTAGCAGATACGCAGTATTTT	CSVAPSGNLADTQYF
.	TRBJ2-7	.	13	TRBV10-2	TGCGCCAGCAGTGAGAGCGTCTCCTACGAGCAGTACTTC	CASSESVSYEQYF
.	TRBJ2-1	.	14	TRBV18	TGTGCCAGCTCACCACAAGCGGCCCAAAATGAGCAGTTCTTC	CASSPQAAQNEQFF
.	TRBJ1-1	TRBD1	14	TRBV19	TGTGCCAGTAGTAGGACTCGACAGGGGGTTGAAGCTTTCTTT	CASSRTRQGVEAFF
.	TRBJ2-5	TRBD2	18	TRBV7-9	TGTGCCAGCAGCCCGCATCCCGGACTAGCGCAGTACCAAGAGACCCAGTACTTC	CASSPHPGLAQYQETQYF
.	TRBJ2-7	.	16	TRBV19	TGTGCCAGTAGTATATCGGTGACAGTGGCGCCCTACGAGCAGTACTTC	CASSISVTVAPYEQYF
once	TRBJ2-5	.	11	TRBV19	TGTGCCAGTGGGCTTCGTGACTCCCAGTACTTC	CASGLRDSQYF
.	TRBJ1-4	.	13	TRBV2	TGTGCCAGCAGAGGAAGGGAGGATGAAAAACTGTTTTTT	CASRGREDEKLFF
.	TRBJ2-2	TRBD1	18	TRBV11-2	TGTGCCAGCAGCTTAGATAGGTGGGACAGGGCTAACACCGGGGAGCTGTTTTTT	CASSLDRWDRANTGELFF
.	TRBJ1-4	.	14	TRBV14	TGTGCCAGCAGCCTTAACAGGTTAAATGAAAAACTGTTTTTT	CASSLNRLNEKLFF
.	TRBJ1-3	.	13	TRBV10-2	TGCGCCAGCAGGCCGAGAGAAGGGGACACCATATATTTT	CASRPREGDTIYF